This TCR beta chain is from a study of blood T cell repertoires in COVID-19. Profiling relied on immunoSEQ multiplex PCR, and the TCRdb table lists in-frame clones only, not all of them. The data show about 86,000 clones, with around four fifths seen just once and nearly 3.5% held by the top ten. The CDR3 sequence is 15 residues long. Looked up from germline, CDR1 is SGHDT and CDR2 is YYEEEE. The V segment lost 2 bases and the J segment 7 bases; nucleotides outside the gene matches: 8. The sample consisted of peripheral blood. The chain carries TRBV5-6 and TRBJ1-2, with TRBD1 matching over 10 bases. The clonotype comes from a man aged 45-65 years with acute or convalescent COVID-19. The CDR3 DNA follows: TGTGCCAGCAGCTTCGGGACAGGGGCATATGCTGGCTACACCTTC. It translates to CASSFGTGAYAGYTF.